The TCR beta chain under discussion was sequenced for a study of T cell responses to AZD1222 COVID-19 vaccine. The overall study: Researchers grouped second doses given at about 4 or about 12 weeks into one pool. Study observations and caveats: Among vaccine-associated CD4 TCRs, coverage spanned spike, with dominance at 160-218 and 743-854. Scientists sampled the repertoires only once the peak T cell response had passed.

Profiling relied on immunoSEQ multiplex PCR, and the TCRdb table lists in-frame clones only, not all of them. The sample has 100,000 or so clones, more than 85% seen once; the top ten hold approximately 16%. Regarding this clone: Its antigen is not known.

The source was peripheral blood, collected on day 0 of AZD1222 vaccination. The receptor was isolated from an adult in good health.

CDR3: CASSPPRGQNYNSPLHF. DNA of the CDR3: TGTGCCAGCTCACCACCGAGGGGACAAAACTATAATTCACCCCTCCACTTT. This chain links TRBV18 with TRBJ1-6; maybe TRBD1 (6 bases). Per the germline V gene, CDR1 is KGHSH and CDR2 is LQKENI. The CDR3 contains 17 residues. The germline V and J ends were trimmed by 0 bases and 3 bases, with 12 bases remaining between them.